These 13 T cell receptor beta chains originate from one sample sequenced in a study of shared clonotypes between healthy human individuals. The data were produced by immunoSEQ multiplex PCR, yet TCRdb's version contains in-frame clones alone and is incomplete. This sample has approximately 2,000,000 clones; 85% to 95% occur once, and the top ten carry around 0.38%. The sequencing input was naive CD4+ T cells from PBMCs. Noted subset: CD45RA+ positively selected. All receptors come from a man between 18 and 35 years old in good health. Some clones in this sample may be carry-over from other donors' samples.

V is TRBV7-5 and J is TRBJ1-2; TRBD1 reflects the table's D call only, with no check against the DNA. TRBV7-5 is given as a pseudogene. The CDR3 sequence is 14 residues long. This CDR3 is CARSKQGLDYGYTF. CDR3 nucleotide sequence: TGTGCCAGAAGCAAACAGGGTCTCGACTATGGCTACACCTTC.

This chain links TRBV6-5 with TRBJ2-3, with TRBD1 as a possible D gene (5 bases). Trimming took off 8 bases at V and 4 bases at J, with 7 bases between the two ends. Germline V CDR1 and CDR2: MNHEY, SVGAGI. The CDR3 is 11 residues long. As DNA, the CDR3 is TGTGCCAGCCTAGGGGCAGATACGCAGTATTTT. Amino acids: CASLGADTQYF.

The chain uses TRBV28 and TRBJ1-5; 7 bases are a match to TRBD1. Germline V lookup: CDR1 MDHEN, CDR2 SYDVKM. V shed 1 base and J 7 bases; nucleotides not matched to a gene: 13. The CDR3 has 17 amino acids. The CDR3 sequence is CASSLLKGARASQPQHF. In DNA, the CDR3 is TGTGCCAGCAGTTTATTAAAGGGGGCCAGGGCATCCCAGCCCCAGCATTTT. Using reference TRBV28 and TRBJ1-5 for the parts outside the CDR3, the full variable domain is DVKVTQSSRYLVKRTGEKVFLECVQDMDHENMFWYRQDPGLGLRLIYFSYDVKMKEKGDIPEGYSVSREKKERFSLILESASTNQTSMYLCASSLLKGARASQPQHFGDGTRLSIL.

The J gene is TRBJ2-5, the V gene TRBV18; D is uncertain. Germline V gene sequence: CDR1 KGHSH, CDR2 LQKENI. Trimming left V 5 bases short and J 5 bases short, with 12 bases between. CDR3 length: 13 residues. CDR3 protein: CASSLHLTETQYF. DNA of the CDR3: TGTGCCAGCTCATTGCACCTCACGGAGACCCAGTACTTC. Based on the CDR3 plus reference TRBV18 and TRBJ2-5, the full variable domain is NAGVMQNPRHLVRRRGQEARLRCSPMKGHSHVYWYRQLPEEGLKFMVYLQKENIIDESGMPKERFSAEFPKEGPSILRIQQVVRGDSAAYFCASSLHLTETQYFGPGTRLLVL.

The CDR3 loop reads CASSVGGRLNTEAFF. CDR3 DNA: TGTGCCAGCAGCGTAGGGGGGCGACTGAACACTGAAGCTTTCTTT. The V gene is TRBV9, the J gene TRBJ1-1; maybe TRBD1 (6 bases). V gave up 0 bases and J gave up 0 bases, with 9 bases separating them. This CDR3 has 15 amino acids. Germline CDR1 is SGDLS and CDR2 is YYNGEE. Full variable domain (missing parts from reference TRBV9 and TRBJ1-1): DSGVTQTPKHLITATGQRVTLRCSPRSGDLSVYWYQQSLDQGLQFLIQYYNGEERAKGNILERFSAQQFPDLHSELNLSSLELGDSALYFCASSVGGRLNTEAFFGQGTRLTVV.

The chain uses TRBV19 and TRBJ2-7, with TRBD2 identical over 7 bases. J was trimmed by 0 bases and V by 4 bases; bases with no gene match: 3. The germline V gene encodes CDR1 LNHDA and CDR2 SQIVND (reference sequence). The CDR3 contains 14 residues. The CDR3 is CASSNGGSSYEQYF. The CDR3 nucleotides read TGTGCCAGTAGTAATGGCGGGAGCTCCTACGAGCAGTACTTC. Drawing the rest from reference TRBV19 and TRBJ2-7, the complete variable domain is DGGITQSPKYLFRKEGQNVTLSCEQNLNHDAMYWYRQDPGQGLRLIYYSQIVNDFQKGDIAEGYSVSREKKESFPLTVTSAQKNPTAFYLCASSNGGSSYEQYFGPGTRLTVT.

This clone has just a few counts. The CDR3 spells CAQGRQSGYTF. The CDR3 DNA follows: TGTGCCCAGGGCAGGCAAAGTGGCTACACCTTC. The chain uses TRBV30 and TRBJ1-2; the D gene is possibly TRBD1 (5 bases). CDR3 length: 11 residues. Trimming cost V 8 bases and J 7 bases, with 14 bases left between them. Germline CDR1 GTSNPN, CDR2 SVGIG (reference sequence).

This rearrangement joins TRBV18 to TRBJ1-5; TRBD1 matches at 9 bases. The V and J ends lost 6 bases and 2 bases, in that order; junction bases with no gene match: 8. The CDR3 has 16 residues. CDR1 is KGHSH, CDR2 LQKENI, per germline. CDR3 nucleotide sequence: TGTGCCAGCTCCAAACAGGGGGCGGTCGGCAATCAGCCCCAGCATTTT. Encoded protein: CASSKQGAVGNQPQHF.

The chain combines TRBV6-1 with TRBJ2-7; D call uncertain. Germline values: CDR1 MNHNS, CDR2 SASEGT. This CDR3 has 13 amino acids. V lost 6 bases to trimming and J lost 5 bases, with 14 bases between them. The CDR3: CASSLGPRDEQYF. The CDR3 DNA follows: TGTGCCAGCAGCCTCGGGCCCCGAGACGAGCAGTACTTC.

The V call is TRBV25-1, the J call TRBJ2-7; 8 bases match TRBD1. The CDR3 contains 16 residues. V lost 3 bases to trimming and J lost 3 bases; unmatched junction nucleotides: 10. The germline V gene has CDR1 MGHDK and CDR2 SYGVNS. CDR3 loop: CASSDTSGQDNYEQYF. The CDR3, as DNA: TGTGCCAGCAGTGACACCTCGGGACAGGATAACTACGAGCAGTACTTC.

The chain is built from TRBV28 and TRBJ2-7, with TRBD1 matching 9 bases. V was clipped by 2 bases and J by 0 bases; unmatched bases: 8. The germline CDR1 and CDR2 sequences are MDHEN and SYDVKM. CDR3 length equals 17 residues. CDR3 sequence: CASSLGPPDRGSYEQYF. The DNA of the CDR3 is TGTGCCAGCAGTTTAGGCCCTCCGGACAGGGGCTCCTACGAGCAGTACTTC.

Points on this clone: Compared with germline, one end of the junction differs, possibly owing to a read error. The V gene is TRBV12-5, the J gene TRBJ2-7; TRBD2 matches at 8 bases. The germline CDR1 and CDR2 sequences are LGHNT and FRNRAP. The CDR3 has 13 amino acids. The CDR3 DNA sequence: TGTGCTAGTGGTTTGGGGGGTAGCGGGGAGCGGTACTTC. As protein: CASGLGGSGERYF.

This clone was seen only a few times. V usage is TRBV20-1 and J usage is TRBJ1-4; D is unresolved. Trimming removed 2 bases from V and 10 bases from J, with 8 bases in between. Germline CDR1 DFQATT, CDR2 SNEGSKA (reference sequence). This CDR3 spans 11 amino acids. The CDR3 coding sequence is TGCAGTGCTAGATCGACGGGAAAACTGTTTTTT. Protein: CSARSTGKLFF.